The 32 T cell receptor beta chains given below trace back to one sample, sequenced in a study of cytomegalovirus exposure and HLA in healthy donors. Use of 60 Vbeta and 13 Jbeta primers characterized the PCR. The method was immunoSEQ multiplex PCR; TCRdb's version includes in-frame clones alone and lacks a portion of them. The data contain 55,000 to 65,000 clones, 89% of them seen just once; the ten biggest clones take up approximately 1.5%. The specimen was PBMCs. The receptor source for this set is a man between 25 and 39 years old in good health and CMV-seropositive.

The chain couples TRBV7-2 to TRBJ2-3; 8 nucleotides agree with TRBD2. This CDR3 is built from 17 residues. CDR1 SGHTA and CDR2 FQGNSA come from the germline V gene. The ends lost 0 bases at V and 8 bases at J; junction bases unmatched: 13. The CDR3 here is CASSLAALAGVEGTQYF. CDR3 nucleotide sequence: TGTGCCAGCAGCTTAGCGGCGCTAGCGGGTGTTGAGGGTACGCAGTATTTT.

V is TRBV27 and J is TRBJ1-2; 7 bases agree with TRBD1. CDR3 length: 15 residues. The junction had 10 bases not matched to a gene; V was cut back by 3 bases and J by 6 bases. Germline assignment: CDR1 MNHEY and CDR2 SMNVEV (reference sequence). The CDR3 is CASSFTYRGIHGYTF. The CDR3 DNA is TGTGCCAGCAGTTTCACCTACAGGGGAATCCATGGCTACACCTTC.

The chain recombines TRBV5-6 with TRBJ2-6; TRBD1 agrees at 7 bases. Germline assignment: CDR1 SGHDT and CDR2 YYEEEE. This CDR3 has 15 residues. The V segment lost 4 bases and the J segment 4 bases; nucleotides outside the gene matches: 5. CDR3 sequence: CASSVTGPGANVLTF. As DNA, the CDR3 is TGTGCCAGCAGCGTGACAGGGCCCGGGGCCAACGTCCTGACTTTC. Variable domain in full (rest from reference TRBV5-6 and TRBJ2-6): DAGVTQSPTHLIKTRGQQVTLRCSPKSGHDTVSWYQQALGQGPQFIFQYYEEEERQRGNFPDRFSGHQFPNYSSELNVNALLLGDSALYLCASSVTGPGANVLTFGAGSRLTVL.

This chain connects TRBV12-5 to TRBJ2-1; D is unclear. Germline CDR1 reads LGHNT; CDR2 reads FRNRAP. V dropped 6 bases and J dropped 2 bases, with 14 bases sitting between them. The CDR3 sequence is 15 residues long. The CDR3 region has the DNA TGTGCTAGTGGGGGCCGGTTCGGCGCCTACAATGAGCAGTTCTTC. Translating gives CASGGRFGAYNEQFF. The full variable domain, in which reference TRBV12-5 and TRBJ2-1 provide the parts outside the CDR3, is DARVTQTPRHKVTEMGQEVTMRCQPILGHNTVFWYRQTMMQGLELLAYFRNRAPLDDSGMPKDRFSAEMPDATLATLKIQPSEPRDSAVYFCASGGRFGAYNEQFFGPGTRLTVL.

This sequence joins TRBV28 and TRBJ2-7, with 7 bases lining up with TRBD2. V lost 10 bases to trimming and J lost 0 bases; unmatched junction nucleotides: 6. The germline V gene has CDR1 MDHEN and CDR2 SYDVKM. This CDR3 has 13 residues. The CDR3 nucleotides are TGTGCCACCGTAGCGGGCACCTCCTACGAGCAGTACTTC. It encodes CATVAGTSYEQYF.

The V call is TRBV4-1, the J call TRBJ2-5; TRBD2 aligns across 12 bases. The J call may be incorrect, as the DNA end agrees better with TRBJ2-7. The CDR3 contains 17 residues. Per germline, CDR1 MGHRA and CDR2 YSYEKL. The CDR3 DNA is TGCGCCAGCAGCCACTTACCGACTAGCGGGAGCGGTTACGAGCAGTACTTC. Amino acid sequence: CASSHLPTSGSGYEQYF.

The chain combines TRBV11-3 with TRBJ1-1; D is ambiguous. The germline gives CDR1 SGHNT, CDR2 YENEEA. V lost 0 bases, J lost 3 bases, and 20 bases lay in between. This CDR3 has 18 amino acids. The CDR3 reads CASSLDRQKLRRDTEAFF. The CDR3 coding sequence is TGTGCCAGCAGCTTAGACCGTCAGAAGTTACGGCGGGACACTGAAGCTTTCTTT.

J is TRBJ2-3 and V is TRBV6-1, with D maybe TRBD1 (6 bases). Per germline, CDR1 MNHNS and CDR2 SASEGT. CDR3 size: 13 residues. Trimming shortened V by 6 bases and J by 5 bases, and 12 bases separated the two germline ends. CDR3 in amino acids: CASRQPGVDTQYF. The CDR3 DNA sequence: TGTGCCAGCAGGCAACCAGGGGTAGATACGCAGTATTTT.

The chain links TRBV10-3 to TRBJ1-1; D uncertain. The CDR3 runs to 14 residues. Germline CDR1 reads ENHRY; CDR2 reads SYGVKD. Trimming pared 2 bases from V and 4 bases from J, leaving 11 bases between. The CDR3 is CAISERHGFTEAFF. The CDR3 DNA follows: TGTGCCATCAGTGAGAGACACGGTTTCACTGAAGCTTTCTTT.

The rearrangement joins TRBV2 to TRBJ1-5; D is possibly TRBD1 (6 bases). This CDR3 contains 15 residues. V was pared by 7 bases and J by 0 bases, with 13 bases between. Germline loops: CDR1 SNHLY, CDR2 FYNNEI. CDR3 protein: CASTRDIYSNQPQHF. The CDR3 DNA is TGTGCCAGCACCCGGGACATTTATAGCAATCAGCCCCAGCATTTT.

Notes on this clone: Other DNA sequences in the sample encode the same CDR3. The chain combines TRBV5-6 with TRBJ2-3, with 12 nucleotides matching TRBD2. Germline V gene sequence: CDR1 SGHDT, CDR2 YYEEEE. The length of the CDR3 is 16 residues. V was clipped by 0 bases and J by 5 bases; unmatched bases: 4. The CDR3 DNA reads TGTGCCAGCAGCTTGGGACTAGCGGGGGACTTAGATACGCAGTATTTT. As protein: CASSLGLAGDLDTQYF.

The chain carries TRBV6-5 and TRBJ1-1; 7 bases are shared with TRBD1. The CDR3 is 15 amino acids. Germline CDR1 reads MNHEY; CDR2 reads SVGAGI. Trimming cost V 4 bases and J 1 base; bases outside gene matches: 6. The CDR3 DNA sequence: TGTGCCAGCAGTTCGCCCGGGACAGAGAACACTGAAGCTTTCTTT. This encodes CASSSPGTENTEAFF.

The V and J genes are TRBV6-5 and TRBJ2-7; TRBD1 is a possible D gene (5 bases). Trimming stripped 0 bases from V and 3 bases from J, with 12 bases between. CDR1 is MNHEY, CDR2 SVGAGI, per germline. The CDR3 loop spans 15 amino acids. The CDR3 protein is CASSYSTGPLYEQYF. The CDR3 DNA reads TGTGCCAGCAGTTACTCTACAGGACCGCTCTACGAGCAGTACTTC.

The rearrangement joins TRBV5-1 to TRBJ2-5; 10 nucleotides agree with TRBD2. CDR3 length equals 17 residues. Germline V lookup: CDR1 SGHRS, CDR2 YFSETQ. The junction had 6 bases not matched to a gene; V was cut back by 0 bases and J by 1 base. The CDR3 nucleotides read TGCGCCAGCAGCTTGGGTGTAGCGGGAGGTCGCCAAGAGACCCAGTACTTC. Protein sequence: CASSLGVAGGRQETQYF.

This chain uses TRBV2 with TRBJ2-5, with 10 bases identical to TRBD1. CDR1 SNHLY and CDR2 FYNNEI come from the germline V gene. CDR3 size: 15 residues. V was pared by 1 base and J by 3 bases, with 2 bases of the junction left unmatched. The CDR3 loop is CASSEGTGGKETQYF. CDR3 in DNA: TGTGCCAGCAGTGAAGGGACAGGGGGAAAAGAGACCCAGTACTTC.

The chain has TRBV5-4 and TRBJ1-2; TRBD1 might be the D (5 bases). V was clipped by 4 bases and J by 5 bases, with 21 bases between them. Germline lookup yields CDR1 SGHNT and CDR2 YYREEE (reference sequence). The CDR3 consists of 16 residues. The DNA of the CDR3 is TGTGCCAGCAGCGTAACCCCCTCAGGGCGTGGGTATGGCTACACCTTC. Translated, it gives CASSVTPSGRGYGYTF. The variable domain in full, completed from reference TRBV5-4 and TRBJ1-2, reads ETGVTQSPTHLIKTRGQQVTLRCSSQSGHNTVSWYQQALGQGPQFIFQYYREEENGRGNFPPRFSGLQFPNYSSELNVNALELDDSALYLCASSVTPSGRGYGYTFGSGTRLTVV.

V and J are TRBV7-8 and TRBJ1-1; D may be TRBD1 (5 bases). The CDR3 has 15 amino acids. CDR1 is SGHVS and CDR2 is FQNEAQ in the germline V gene. Trimming pared 1 base from V and 0 bases from J, leaving 9 bases between. The CDR3 loop is CASSLEAGMNTEAFF. CDR3 nucleotides: TGTGCCAGCAGCTTAGAGGCAGGGATGAACACTGAAGCTTTCTTT.

The CDR3 sequence: CASSEERGSSYEQYF. DNA of the CDR3: TGTGCCAGCAGTGAAGAGCGGGGGAGCTCCTACGAGCAGTACTTC. J is TRBJ2-5 and V is TRBV6-1; TRBD2 agrees at 8 bases. The J call may be mistaken, given a closer DNA end match to TRBJ2-7. The CDR3 totals 15 residues. Per germline, CDR1 MNHNS and CDR2 SASEGT.

This chain joins TRBV25-1 and TRBJ2-7; D is perhaps TRBD1 (6 bases). V was trimmed by 2 bases and J by 5 bases, leaving 10 bases between them. In germline, CDR1 is MGHDK, CDR2 SYGVNS. This CDR3 is 13 amino acids long. The CDR3 bases are TGTGCCAGCAGTGAACACAGGGTCCACGAGCAGTACTTC. This sequence encodes CASSEHRVHEQYF.

The CDR3 loop reads CASSYSLSGAQETQYF. Written as DNA, the CDR3 is TGTGCCAGCAGTTACTCCCTTTCAGGGGCTCAAGAGACCCAGTACTTC. V gene TRBV6-5 combines with J gene TRBJ2-5, with D maybe TRBD1 (6 bases). CDR1 and CDR2 from the germline V gene are MNHEY and SVGAGI. CDR3 length: 16 residues. Trimming cost V 0 bases and J 2 bases, with 13 bases left between them.

The chain has TRBV28 and TRBJ2-7; D is undetermined. V lost 2 bases and J 5 bases, leaving 4 bases between the germline ends. The CDR3 has 11 amino acids. In germline, CDR1 is MDHEN, CDR2 SYDVKM. This CDR3 reads CASSLADEQYF. The CDR3 region has the DNA TGTGCCAGCAGTTTAGCGGACGAGCAGTACTTC.

The rearrangement joins TRBV6-1 to TRBJ2-7, with 9 nucleotides matching TRBD2. Germline trimming cut 1 base from V and 2 bases from J; bases unmatched to any gene: 9. Germline values: CDR1 MNHNS, CDR2 SASEGT. The CDR3 has 17 residues. Written as DNA, the CDR3 is TGTGCCAGCAGTGAAGGGGGCGGGACTAGCAGTCCCTACGAGCAGTACTTC. Amino acids: CASSEGGGTSSPYEQYF.

CDR3 nucleotide sequence: TGTGCCAGCAGCTTAGTATCTGGGGCCAATGAGCAGTTCTTC. It codes for CASSLVSGANEQFF. The V and J genes are TRBV7-9 and TRBJ2-1, with a tentative D call TRBD1 (5 bases). Trimming stripped 1 base from V and 6 bases from J, with 10 bases between. The germline V gene encodes CDR1 SEHNR and CDR2 FQNEAQ (reference sequence). This CDR3 is built from 14 residues.

In this sample, this clone turned up once. This chain links TRBV4-1 with TRBJ2-7; 8 nucleotides agree with TRBD1. The V and J ends lost 3 bases and 4 bases, in that order; junction bases with no gene match: 5. Germline CDR1 MGHRA, CDR2 YSYEKL. The CDR3 is made up of 14 amino acids. CDR3 region: CASSQVTGGYEQYF. As DNA, the CDR3 is TGCGCCAGCAGCCAGGTTACAGGGGGATACGAGCAGTACTTC.

In DNA form, the CDR3 reads TGTGCCTGGAAGACAGGGGGCGAGCAGTACTTC. Translation: CAWKTGGEQYF. The chain is built from TRBV30 and TRBJ2-7; 9 bases fit TRBD1. Trimming removed 4 bases from V and 6 bases from J; junction bases left unmatched: 1. CDR3 length: 11 amino acids. Germline V gene sequence: CDR1 GTSNPN, CDR2 SVGIG (reference sequence). The full variable domain, rest sourced from reference TRBV30 and TRBJ2-7, is SQTIHQWPATLVQPVGSPLSLECTVEGTSNPNLYWYRQAAGRGLQLLFYSVGIGQISSEVPQNLSASRPQDRQFILSSKKLLLSDSGFYLCAWKTGGEQYFGPGTRLTVT.

The chain combines TRBV10-3 with TRBJ2-3, with 12 nucleotides matching TRBD2. The trim removed 2 bases at V and 2 bases at J, leaving 11 bases unmatched. Germline V lookup: CDR1 ENHRY, CDR2 SYGVKD. The CDR3 runs 19 residues. The CDR3 coding sequence is TGTGCCATCAGTGAGACGGATTCGACTAGCGGGAGTTTCACAGATACGCAGTATTTT. Its protein is CAISETDSTSGSFTDTQYF.

The chain recombines TRBV19 with TRBJ2-4; 9 bases are a match to TRBD2. V gave up 0 bases and J gave up 6 bases; unmatched junction bases: 6. The CDR3 contains 16 residues. Germline V lookup: CDR1 LNHDA, CDR2 SQIVND (reference sequence). The CDR3 sequence: CASSIDQLAGVNIQYF. Written as DNA, the CDR3 is TGTGCCAGTAGTATAGATCAATTAGCGGGAGTAAACATTCAGTACTTC.

This clone was seen a single time. J is TRBJ2-2 and V is TRBV5-6, with D perhaps TRBD1 (6 bases). The CDR3 runs to 16 residues. Trimming stripped 4 bases from V and 1 base from J, with 14 bases between. The germline V gene has CDR1 SGHDT and CDR2 YYEEEE. CDR3 sequence: CASSGKGQWNTGELFF. The CDR3, as DNA: TGTGCCAGCAGCGGGAAAGGACAGTGGAACACCGGGGAGCTGTTTTTT. Filled out from reference TRBV5-6 and TRBJ2-2, the complete variable domain reads DAGVTQSPTHLIKTRGQQVTLRCSPKSGHDTVSWYQQALGQGPQFIFQYYEEEERQRGNFPDRFSGHQFPNYSSELNVNALLLGDSALYLCASSGKGQWNTGELFFGEGSRLTVL.

CDR3 loop: CASSLAGSGGQETQYF. In DNA, the CDR3 is TGTGCCAGCAGCTTAGCAGGTAGCGGGGGTCAAGAGACCCAGTACTTC. The V and J genes are TRBV7-2 and TRBJ2-5; TRBD2 aligns across 9 bases. Germline assignment: CDR1 SGHTA and CDR2 FQGNSA. The CDR3 has 16 amino acids. Unmatched junction bases numbered 4, after V lost 0 bases and J lost 2 bases.

The chain has TRBV7-6 and TRBJ2-2, with 16 bases that match TRBD2. The V segment lost 7 bases and the J segment 6 bases; nucleotides outside the gene matches: 8. In germline, CDR1 is SGHVS, CDR2 FNYEAQ. The CDR3 length is 17 residues. The CDR3 DNA reads TGTGCCAGCACCTGGGGGACTAGCGGGAGGGCCCCCGGGGAGCTGTTTTTT. It yields the protein CASTWGTSGRAPGELFF.

This chain links TRBV14 with TRBJ2-7; 7 bases line up with TRBD2. With V trimmed by 1 base and J by 7 bases, 10 bases remained unmatched. Germline lookup yields CDR1 SGHDN and CDR2 FVKESK. This CDR3 has 15 amino acids. The CDR3: CASSQGASGRWEQYF. The CDR3 region has the DNA TGTGCCAGCAGCCAAGGAGCTAGCGGTCGATGGGAGCAGTACTTC.

The rearrangement joins TRBV10-1 to TRBJ2-7; 12 positions match TRBD2. The CDR3 is 15 amino acids. Losses at the gene ends were 5 bases for V and 3 bases for J; bases not matched to a gene: 5. Germline values: CDR1 WNHNN, CDR2 SYGVQD (reference sequence). CDR3 loop: CASSNSSGRVYEQYF. In DNA form, the CDR3 reads TGCGCCAGCAGTAATTCTAGCGGGAGGGTCTACGAGCAGTACTTC.